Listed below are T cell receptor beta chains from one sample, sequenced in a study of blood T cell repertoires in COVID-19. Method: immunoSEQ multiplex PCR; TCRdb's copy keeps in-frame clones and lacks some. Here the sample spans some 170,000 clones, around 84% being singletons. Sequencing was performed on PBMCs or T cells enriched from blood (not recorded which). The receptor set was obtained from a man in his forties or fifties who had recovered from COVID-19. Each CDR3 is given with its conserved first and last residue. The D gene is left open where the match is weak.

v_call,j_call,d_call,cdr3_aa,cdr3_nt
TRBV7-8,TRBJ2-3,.,CASSPSERNTDTQYF,TGTGCCAGCAGCCCGAGCGAGAGGAACACAGATACGCAGTATTTT
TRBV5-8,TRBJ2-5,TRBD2,CASSRERGETQYF,TGTGCCAGCAGCCGGGAGCGGGGAGAGACCCAGTACTTC
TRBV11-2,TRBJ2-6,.,CASSLDPSDLLTNVLTF,TGTGCCAGCAGCTTAGATCCATCAGATCTCCTCACCAACGTCCTGACTTTC
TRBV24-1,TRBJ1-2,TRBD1,CATSEPTGDSIYGYTF,TGTGCCACCAGTGAACCTACAGGGGATAGTATCTATGGCTACACCTTC
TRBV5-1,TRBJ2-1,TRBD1,CASSPLPGQNNEQFF,TGCGCCAGCAGCCCGCTCCCGGGACAGAACAATGAGCAGTTCTTC
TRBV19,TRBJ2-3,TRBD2,CASSIRGGDTQYF,TGTGCCAGTAGTATTCGCGGGGGAGATACGCAGTATTTT
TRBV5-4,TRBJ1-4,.,CASSSPSDRGANEKLFF,TGTGCCAGCAGCTCCCCATCCGATCGGGGAGCTAATGAAAAACTGTTTTTT
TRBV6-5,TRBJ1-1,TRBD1,CASSYQTGSTEAFF,TGTGCCAGCAGTTACCAGACAGGGAGCACTGAAGCTTTCTTT
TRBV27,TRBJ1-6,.,CASSLLGGVNSPLHF,TGTGCCAGCAGTTTATTAGGGGGAGTTAATTCACCCCTCCACTTT
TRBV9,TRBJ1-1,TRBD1,CASRAPGGLNTEAFF,TGTGCCAGCAGGGCCCCAGGGGGGCTGAACACTGAAGCTTTCTTT